The clone carrying this T cell receptor beta chain was recorded only once. This specimen belongs to a study of OX40 agonist ivuxolimab in advanced cancers. CDR3 length equals 13 residues. Trimming removed 1 base at V and 5 bases at J, with 8 bases between. The germline CDR1 and CDR2 sequences are LNHDA and SQIVND (reference sequence). The data were produced by immunoSEQ multiplex PCR, yet TCRdb's version contains in-frame clones alone and is incomplete. There are approximately 80,000 clones in the sample; approximately 94% occur only once, and 9.6% lies in the top ten. This sequence joins TRBV19 and TRBJ1-1; D gene uncertain. The sequenced sample was CD4+ or CD8+ T cells sorted from blood, obtained in a trial of the OX40 agonist ivuxolimab. This clonotype was sampled from an adult with an advanced solid tumor such as melanoma, head and neck, liver or kidney cancer. The CDR3 DNA is TGTGCCAGTAGTATAGGAGGAGTTACTGAAGCTTTCTTT. Protein sequence: CASSIGGVTEAFF.